This T cell receptor (beta chain) was sequenced during a study of cytomegalovirus exposure and HLA in healthy donors. Study details: Among the approximately 400 donors who were genotyped, 81% fell in the genetic ancestry cluster that is associated with self-reported Caucasian donors.

For this clone: As yet, its antigen is unknown.

A multiplex PCR was run with 60 Vbeta primers and 13 Jbeta primers. TCRdb's copy holds only in-frame clones and misses some; the assay was immunoSEQ multiplex PCR. The table has about 190,000 clones, more than 70% seen once; the top ten hold around 0.25%. The CDR3 contains 15 residues. V lost 0 bases and J lost 5, with 11 bases in between. Germline CDR1 is SGHVS and CDR2 is FNYEAQ. Study-level points and caveats: HLA alleles showed associations with 16,951 TCR beta sequences in a later analysis, at a 0.05 false discovery rate.

This TCR was recovered from a boy aged 10-17 years in good health and CMV-seronegative. Sequencing used PBMCs. The gene calls are TRBV7-6 and TRBJ2-1; tentatively, D is TRBD1 (7 bases). CDR3 amino acids: CASSLAGRGDNEQFF. The CDR3 DNA follows: TGTGCCAGCAGCTTAGCGGGCAGGGGGGACAATGAGCAGTTCTTC.